Following are 32 T cell receptor beta chains from one sample sequenced in a study of radiotherapy plus CTLA-4 blockade in lung cancer. Profiled with immunoSEQ multiplex PCR; TCRdb holds only in-frame clones, not every one. The sample carries around 70,000 clones, about 72% recorded once. The sequences come from peripheral blood, collected from a patient treated with radiotherapy plus ipilimumab. Source of these receptors: a human donor with non-small cell lung cancer whose response to radiotherapy plus ipilimumab could not be evaluated. Some clones in this sample may be carry-over from other donors' samples.

The chain uses TRBV5-4 and TRBJ2-7, with D possibly TRBD1 on 5 matching bases. Trimming cost V 5 bases and J 6 bases, with 15 bases left between them. Germline values: CDR1 SGHNT, CDR2 YYREEE (reference sequence). The CDR3 sequence is 13 residues long. The CDR3 sequence: CASSSPSRGEQYF. The CDR3 nucleotides are TGTGCCAGCAGTTCCCCCTCTAGGGGCGAGCAGTACTTC. The full variable domain, with the rest looked up from reference TRBV5-4 and TRBJ2-7, is ETGVTQSPTHLIKTRGQQVTLRCSSQSGHNTVSWYQQALGQGPQFIFQYYREEENGRGNFPPRFSGLQFPNYSSELNVNALELDDSALYLCASSSPSRGEQYFGPGTRLTVT.

The rearrangement uses TRBV5-4 and TRBJ2-3, with 7 bases that match TRBD2. V shed 0 bases, J shed 2 bases, and the junction held 0 bases outside the gene matches. This CDR3 region has 14 residues. CDR1 is SGHNT, CDR2 YYREEE, per germline (reference sequence). The CDR3 DNA follows: TGTGCCAGCAGCTTGGGACTAGCCACAGATACGCAGTATTTT. It encodes CASSLGLATDTQYF.

The chain employs TRBV19 and TRBJ1-1, with TRBD1 identical over 7 bases. Germline V CDR1 and CDR2: LNHDA, SQIVND (reference sequence). Trimming at V came to 8 bases and at J to 1 base, leaving 7 bases not matched to a gene. The CDR3 sequence is 14 residues long. The CDR3 region is CASSHRGENTEAFF. The CDR3 coding sequence is TGTGCCAGTTCCCACAGGGGTGAGAACACTGAAGCTTTCTTT.

The chain has TRBV5-4 and TRBJ2-5; 13 nucleotides agree with TRBD2. The trim removed 2 bases at V and 1 base at J, leaving 2 bases unmatched. The CDR3 runs 16 residues. The germline gives CDR1 SGHNT, CDR2 YYREEE (reference sequence). The CDR3 loop reads CASSFRLAGGQETQYF. The CDR3 DNA follows: TGTGCCAGCAGCTTCCGACTAGCGGGGGGCCAAGAGACCCAGTACTTC.

V usage is TRBV6-5 and J usage is TRBJ1-4; TRBD1 is a possible D gene (5 bases). Germline assignment: CDR1 MNHEY and CDR2 SVGAGI. Trimming pared 5 bases from V and 0 bases from J, leaving 10 bases between. The CDR3 spans 15 residues. The CDR3: CASSQRGTTNEKLFF. CDR3 coding DNA: TGTGCCAGCAGTCAAAGGGGCACAACTAATGAAAAACTGTTTTTT.

There are a few counts of this clone. Here the CDR3 reads CATRSTYGGKLFF. Written as DNA, the CDR3 is TGTGCCACCAGGTCTACGTACGGTGGAAAACTGTTTTTT. The rearrangement links TRBV15 to TRBJ1-4; D remains ambiguous. V gave up 6 bases and J gave up 10 bases, with 15 bases separating them. The CDR3 is made up of 13 amino acids. Germline V gives CDR1 LNHNV, CDR2 YYDKDF (reference sequence).

This clone was picked up a small number of times. The chain couples TRBV6-1 to TRBJ1-1; 8 bases are a match to TRBD1. Losses at the gene ends were 4 bases for V and 10 bases for J; bases not matched to a gene: 23. This CDR3 contains 18 residues. Germline CDR1 reads MNHNS; CDR2 reads SASEGT. The CDR3 nucleotides are TGTGCCAGCAGTGCCGAAAGGGGTGGAGGACAGGGAGGCAGGCGAGCTTTCTTT. It is translated as CASSAERGGGQGGRRAFF.

The chain recombines TRBV11-1 with TRBJ2-2; no clear D gene. The V end lost 2 bases, the J end lost 5 bases, and 3 bases lay between the germline ends. Germline V gene lookup returns CDR1 SGHAT and CDR2 FQDESV (reference sequence). The CDR3 loop spans 12 amino acids. The CDR3 here is CASSLITGELFF. The CDR3 nucleotides are TGTGCCAGCAGCTTAATAACCGGGGAGCTGTTTTTT.

The CDR3 nucleotides read TGCAGCGTTGGGGGGGGCGGCAATCAGCCCCAGCATTTT. Its protein product is CSVGGGGNQPQHF. The V and J genes are TRBV29-1 and TRBJ1-5; maybe TRBD1 (6 bases). Germline V gives CDR1 SQVTM, CDR2 ANQGSEA. There are 13 residues in the CDR3. V lost 4 bases and J 2 bases, leaving 9 bases between the germline ends. The whole variable domain, remainder taken from reference TRBV29-1 and TRBJ1-5, is SAVISQKPSRDICQRGTSLTIQCQVDSQVTMMFWYRQQPGQSLTLIATANQGSEATYESGFVIDKFPISRPNLTFSTLTVSNMSPEDSSIYLCSVGGGGNQPQHFGDGTRLSIL.

The sample holds a few counts of this clone. V gene TRBV19 combines with J gene TRBJ2-1, with a possible D match to TRBD1 (6 bases). Trimming stripped 11 bases from V and 12 bases from J, with 17 bases between. CDR3 length: 11 amino acids. Germline CDR1 and CDR2: LNHDA and SQIVND (reference sequence). The CDR3 here is CAVGGGFPQFF. Written as DNA, the CDR3 is TGTGCCGTTGGGGGCGGGTTTCCGCAGTTCTTC.

The CDR3 sequence is CASSYSAGGDEQYF. CDR3 coding DNA: TGTGCCAGCAGTTACTCGGCGGGGGGCGACGAGCAGTACTTC. This rearrangement joins TRBV6-5 to TRBJ2-7; 8 nucleotides match TRBD2. With 0 bases clipped from V and 5 bases from J, the junction kept 3 bases outside the gene matches. The CDR3 is 14 residues long. Looked up from germline, CDR1 is MNHEY and CDR2 is SVGAGI.

The chain is built from TRBV7-8 and TRBJ2-2; a possible D gene is TRBD2 (6 bases). Between the trimmed V and J ends, which lost 7 bases and 4 bases, there was a span of 13 bases. Germline loops: CDR1 SGHVS, CDR2 FQNEAQ. The CDR3 covers 14 residues. Here the CDR3 DNA reads TGTGCCAGCATCCGGGAGATAGGCACCGGGGAGCTGTTTTTT. Protein product: CASIREIGTGELFF.

This clone was counted once. The chain uses TRBV28 and TRBJ2-1; 8 nucleotides line up with TRBD1. V shed 8 bases, J shed 6 bases, and the junction held 6 bases outside the gene matches. Germline V lookup: CDR1 MDHEN, CDR2 SYDVKM. CDR3 length: 13 amino acids. CDR3 loop: CASVQGASNEQFF. For the CDR3, the DNA is TGTGCCAGCGTCCAGGGGGCCAGCAATGAGCAGTTCTTC.

The chain couples TRBV5-1 to TRBJ2-7; TRBD1 agrees at 10 bases. With V trimmed by 0 bases and J by 1 base, 7 bases remained unmatched. Germline CDR1 reads SGHRS; CDR2 reads YFSETQ. This CDR3 is built from 17 residues. CDR3 protein: CASSLALRDRGSYEQYF. Here the CDR3 DNA reads TGCGCCAGCAGCTTGGCCCTCCGGGACAGGGGTTCCTACGAGCAGTACTTC.

This rearrangement joins TRBV4-1 to TRBJ1-1; perhaps TRBD1 as D (6 bases). The germline V and J ends were trimmed by 0 bases and 9 bases, with 23 bases remaining between them. The germline V gene encodes CDR1 MGHRA and CDR2 YSYEKL. The CDR3 totals 17 residues. DNA of the CDR3: TGCGCCAGCAGCCAAGACCCCCCGGACAGTATTGTGTTTCAAGCTTTCTTT. Encoded protein: CASSQDPPDSIVFQAFF.

The chain has TRBV4-1 and TRBJ2-2; perhaps TRBD2 as D (6 bases). From germline, CDR1 is MGHRA and CDR2 YSYEKL. The CDR3 totals 19 residues. V gave up 0 bases and J gave up 2 bases, with 19 bases separating them. In DNA form, the CDR3 reads TGCGCCAGCAGCCAAGATGGCGGGGCGTGGGCAGGAAACACCGGGGAGCTGTTTTTT. Translation: CASSQDGGAWAGNTGELFF.

The rearrangement links TRBV5-1 to TRBJ1-2; D gene ambiguous. Looked up from germline, CDR1 is SGHRS and CDR2 is YFSETQ. Trimming left V 1 base short and J 1 base short, with 8 bases between. This CDR3 spans 14 amino acids. In nucleotides, the CDR3 is TGCGCCAGCAGCTTGCCTGGCAGTAACTATGGCTACACCTTC. Its protein is CASSLPGSNYGYTF.

This clone is a singleton in its sample. V usage is TRBV4-3 and J usage is TRBJ1-2, with D perhaps TRBD1 (5 bases). Germline CDR1 and CDR2: LGHNA and YSLEER. Trimming cost V 0 bases and J 4 bases, with 18 bases left between them. The CDR3 loop spans 17 amino acids. For the CDR3, the DNA is TGCGCCAGCAGCCAAGAGGGCGGTGAGCAGGGAGGCTATGGCTACACCTTC. Its translation: CASSQEGGEQGGYGYTF.

This chain links TRBV5-3 with TRBJ1-3; 8 nucleotides match TRBD1. TRBV5-3 is assigned to the ORF class and has an uncertain function. V lost 4 bases, J lost 1 base, and 4 bases stayed unmatched. This CDR3 is 15 amino acids long. CDR3 loop: CARSTDRASGNTIYF. In DNA form, the CDR3 reads TGTGCCAGAAGCACGGACAGGGCATCTGGAAACACCATATATTTT.

This sequence joins TRBV4-3 and TRBJ2-3, with TRBD2 matching 10 bases. Germline values: CDR1 LGHNA, CDR2 YSLEER. V shed 0 bases and J 5 bases; nucleotides not matched to a gene: 5. CDR3 size: 16 residues. The CDR3 sequence: CASSQDTAGGQDTQYF. CDR3 DNA sequence: TGCGCCAGCAGCCAAGATACAGCGGGGGGGCAAGATACGCAGTATTTT.

The rearrangement joins TRBV20-1 to TRBJ1-2; D remains ambiguous. The CDR3 runs 10 residues. Germline V gives CDR1 DFQATT, CDR2 SNEGSKA (reference sequence). Trimming pared 5 bases from V and 8 bases from J, leaving 9 bases between. The CDR3 loop reads CSAEELGYTF. The CDR3 DNA reads as TGCAGTGCTGAGGAGCTCGGCTACACCTTC.

The rearrangement uses TRBV5-1 and TRBJ1-2, with D possibly being TRBD1 (6 bases). In germline, CDR1 is SGHRS, CDR2 YFSETQ. This CDR3 is built from 14 residues. Trimming left V 2 bases short and J 0 bases short, with 8 bases between. The DNA for the CDR3 is TGCGCCAGCAGCTTTGGGGACACTAACTATGGCTACACCTTC. This encodes CASSFGDTNYGYTF.

This chain joins TRBV4-1 and TRBJ1-4; 7 bases map to TRBD1. The CDR3 is 15 residues long. Germline CDR1 reads MGHRA; CDR2 reads YSYEKL. V was clipped by 3 bases and J by 4 bases; unmatched bases: 5. CDR3 residues: CASSQVTGVNEKLFF. CDR3 nucleotide sequence: TGCGCCAGCAGCCAGGTTACAGGGGTTAATGAAAAACTGTTTTTT.

The sample holds one count of this clone. The chain employs TRBV11-2 and TRBJ2-1, with 11 bases aligning to TRBD2. The germline CDR1 and CDR2 sequences are SGHAT and FQNNGV. The length of the CDR3 is 15 residues. V trimming: 5 bases; J trimming: 6 bases; junction bases outside the gene matches: 6. The CDR3, as DNA: TGTGCCAGCAGCCTACTAGCGGGGGCGAGCAATGAGCAGTTCTTC. Its translation: CASSLLAGASNEQFF. Drawing the rest from reference TRBV11-2 and TRBJ2-1, the complete variable domain is EAGVAQSPRYKIIEKRQSVAFWCNPISGHATLYWYQQILGQGPKLLIQFQNNGVVDDSQLPKDRFSAERLKGVDSTLKIQPAKLEDSAVYLCASSLLAGASNEQFFGPGTRLTVL.

The chain links TRBV9 to TRBJ2-7; TRBD2 agrees at 13 bases. In germline, CDR1 is SGDLS, CDR2 YYNGEE. The J segment lost 4 bases and the V segment lost 3 bases, leaving 4 bases of the junction unmatched. This CDR3 is built from 15 residues. The CDR3 sequence: CASSATSGGGYEQYF. The CDR3, as DNA: TGTGCCAGCAGCGCCACTAGCGGGGGGGGATACGAGCAGTACTTC. The full variable domain, in which reference TRBV9 and TRBJ2-7 provide the parts outside the CDR3, is DSGVTQTPKHLITATGQRVTLRCSPRSGDLSVYWYQQSLDQGLQFLIQYYNGEERAKGNILERFSAQQFPDLHSELNLSSLELGDSALYFCASSATSGGGYEQYFGPGTRLTVT.

This rearrangement joins TRBV9 to TRBJ2-2, with 7 bases aligning to TRBD1. The CDR3 is made up of 15 amino acids. J was trimmed by 4 bases and V by 5 bases; bases with no gene match: 8. Germline V gene data show CDR1 as SGDLS and CDR2 as YYNGEE. The CDR3 reads CASSSTGQLTGELFF. The CDR3 region has the DNA TGTGCCAGCAGTTCCACGGGACAGCTCACCGGGGAGCTGTTTTTT.

The V call is TRBV5-8, the J call TRBJ2-7; 7 bases match TRBD1. The V and J ends lost 0 bases and 4 bases, in that order; junction bases with no gene match: 7. The CDR3 length is 15 residues. Germline V gene sequence: CDR1 SGHTS, CDR2 YDEGEE. CDR3 bases: TGTGCCAGCAGCTTGGCGGGGTCGACAGGGTACGAGCAGTACTTC. Translated: CASSLAGSTGYEQYF.

The chain joins TRBV11-1 to TRBJ2-1; 14 bases line up with TRBD2. This CDR3 has 17 residues. After removal of 3 bases from V and 1 base from J, the junction contained 2 bases not matched to a gene. The V gene's germline CDR1 is SGHAT and CDR2 FQDESV (reference sequence). In DNA, the CDR3 is TGTGCCAGCAGCTTTGGACTAGCGGGGGGTTCCTACAATGAGCAGTTCTTC. Translation: CASSFGLAGGSYNEQFF.

The rearrangement joins TRBV9 to TRBJ2-1; D is perhaps TRBD1 (5 bases). CDR3 length equals 15 residues. Germline values: CDR1 SGDLS, CDR2 YYNGEE. V was shortened by 3 bases and J by 5 bases, with 15 bases between the two germline ends. CDR3 sequence (DNA): TGTGCCAGCAGCGGGGGCTCGACTCGGGACAATGAGCAGTTCTTC. Amino acid sequence: CASSGGSTRDNEQFF.

The rearrangement joins TRBV28 to TRBJ1-5; tentatively, D is TRBD1 (5 bases). CDR1 is MDHEN and CDR2 is SYDVKM in the germline V gene. V was trimmed by 6 bases and J by 0 bases, leaving 15 bases between them. The CDR3 length is 16 residues. DNA of the CDR3: TGTGCCAGCAGATCTCCACAGGCTTATAGCAATCAGCCCCAGCATTTT. Its translation: CASRSPQAYSNQPQHF.

This sequence joins TRBV4-1 and TRBJ2-2; 15 bases map to TRBD2. The germline V gene has CDR1 MGHRA and CDR2 YSYEKL. V lost 5 bases, J lost 3 bases, and 4 bases stayed unmatched. The length of the CDR3 is 17 residues. This chain's CDR3 is CASSGGLAGGYTGELFF. The DNA for the CDR3 is TGCGCCAGCAGCGGGGGACTAGCGGGGGGATACACCGGGGAGCTGTTTTTT.

This chain connects TRBV4-2 to TRBJ1-1, with TRBD1 matching 10 bases. The CDR3 contains 14 residues. V was clipped by 5 bases and J by 6 bases; unmatched bases: 6. Germline lookup yields CDR1 LGHNA and CDR2 YNFKEQ. The CDR3 nucleotides are TGTGCCAGCAGCAAGGACAGGGGGATTCCTGAAGCTTTCTTT. Translating gives CASSKDRGIPEAFF.